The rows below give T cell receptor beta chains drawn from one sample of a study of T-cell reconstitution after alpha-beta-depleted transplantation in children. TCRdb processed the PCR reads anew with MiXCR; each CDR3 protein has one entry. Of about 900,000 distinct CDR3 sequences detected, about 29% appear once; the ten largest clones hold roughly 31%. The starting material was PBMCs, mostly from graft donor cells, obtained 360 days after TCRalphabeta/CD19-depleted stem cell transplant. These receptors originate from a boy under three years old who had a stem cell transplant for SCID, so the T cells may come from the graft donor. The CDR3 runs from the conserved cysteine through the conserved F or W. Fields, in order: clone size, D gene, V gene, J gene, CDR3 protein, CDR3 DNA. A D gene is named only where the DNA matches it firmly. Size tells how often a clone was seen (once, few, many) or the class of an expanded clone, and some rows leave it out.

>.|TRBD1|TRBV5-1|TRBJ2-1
CASTLTGGSSYNEQFF
TGCGCCAGCACGTTAACAGGGGGTAGCTCCTACAATGAGCAGTTCTTC
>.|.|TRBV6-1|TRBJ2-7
CASSRSLINYEQYF
TGTGCCAGCAGCCGCTCCCTAATCAATTACGAGCAGTACTTC
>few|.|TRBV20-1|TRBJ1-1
CSASVGLNTEAFF
TGCAGTGCTAGCGTGGGCTTGAACACTGAAGCTTTCTTT
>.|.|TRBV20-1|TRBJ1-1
CSARTRADTEAFF
TGCAGTGCTAGAACCCGCGCGGACACTGAAGCTTTCTTT
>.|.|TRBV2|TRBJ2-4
CASSAASLAKNIQYF
TGTGCCAGCAGTGCGGCATCGCTAGCCAAAAACATTCAGTACTTC
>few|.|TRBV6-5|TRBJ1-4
CASSSPGQEKLFF
TGTGCCAGCAGTTCCCCGGGACAAGAAAAACTGTTTTTT
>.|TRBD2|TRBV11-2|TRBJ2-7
CASRSTLTSSSYEQYF
TGTGCCAGCAGGTCTACATTGACTAGCAGTTCCTACGAGCAGTACTTC
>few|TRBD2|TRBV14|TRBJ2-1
CASSQRGLAYNEQFF
TGTGCCAGCAGCCAAAGAGGACTAGCCTACAATGAGCAGTTCTTC
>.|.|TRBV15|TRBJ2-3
CATSRRSWATDTQYF
TGTGCCACCAGCAGAAGGAGTTGGGCAACAGATACGCAGTATTTT
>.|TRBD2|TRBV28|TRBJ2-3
CASSFQRGPSTDTQYF
TGTGCCAGCAGTTTTCAGCGGGGCCCGAGCACAGATACGCAGTATTTT
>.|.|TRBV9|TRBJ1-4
CASSERTVREKLFF
TGTGCCAGCAGCGAGCGGACAGTGCGGGAAAAACTGTTTTTT
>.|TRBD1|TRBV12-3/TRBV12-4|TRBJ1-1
CASTLLGTGGWGTEAFF
TGTGCCAGCACCCTCCTCGGGACAGGGGGCTGGGGCACTGAAGCTTTCTTT
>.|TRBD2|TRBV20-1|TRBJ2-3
CCARPPSGLAVTDTQYF
TGCTGTGCTAGACCCCCCTCCGGACTAGCGGTCACAGATACGCAGTATTTT
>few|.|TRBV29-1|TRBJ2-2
CSAVGWAGELFF
TGCAGCGCTGTCGGGTGGGCCGGGGAGCTGTTTTTT
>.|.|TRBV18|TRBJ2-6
CASSLPTDRVRRGANVLTF
TGTGCCAGCTCACTTCCGACAGACCGGGTTCGAAGGGGGGCCAACGTCCTGACTTTC
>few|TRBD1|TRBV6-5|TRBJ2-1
CASSHWDRGRDEQFF
TGTGCCAGCAGTCACTGGGACAGGGGGCGGGATGAGCAGTTCTTC
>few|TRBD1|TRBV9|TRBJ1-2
CASSAQTGLHGYTF
TGTGCCAGCAGCGCCCAGACAGGGTTGCATGGCTACACCTTC
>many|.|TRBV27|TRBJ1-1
CASRTRGAHTEAFF
TGTGCCAGCAGGACAAGGGGGGCCCACACTGAAGCTTTCTTT
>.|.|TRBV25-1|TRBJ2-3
CASSDSSPTDTQYF
TGTGCCAGCAGTGACTCCTCTCCCACAGATACGCAGTATTTT
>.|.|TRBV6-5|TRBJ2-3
CASSYSRAFGDTQYF
TGTGCCAGCAGTTACTCGAGGGCCTTTGGAGATACGCAGTATTTT
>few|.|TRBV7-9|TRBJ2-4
CASSPAMGMGKNIQYF
TGTGCCAGCAGCCCGGCGATGGGGATGGGCAAAAACATTCAGTACTTC
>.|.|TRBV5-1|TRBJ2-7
CASSLQTDGYEQYF
TGCGCCAGCAGCTTGCAGACAGATGGCTACGAGCAGTACTTC
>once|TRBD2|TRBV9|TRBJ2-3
CASSVAPLAGSSTDTQYF
TGTGCCAGCAGCGTAGCCCCCCTAGCGGGCTCTAGCACAGATACGCAGTATTTT
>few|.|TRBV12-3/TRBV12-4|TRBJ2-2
CASSPARELFF
TGTGCCAGCAGCCCAGCGAGAGAGCTGTTTTTT
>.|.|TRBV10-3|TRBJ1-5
CAIGGRGNQPQHF
TGTGCCATCGGAGGAAGGGGCAATCAGCCCCAGCATTTT
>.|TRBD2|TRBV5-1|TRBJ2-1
CASSELAGGRNEQFF
TGCGCCAGCAGCGAACTAGCGGGGGGGCGAAATGAGCAGTTCTTC
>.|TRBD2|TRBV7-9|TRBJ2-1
CASRGRGGLNNEQFF
TGTGCCAGCAGAGGACGGGGGGGCCTAAACAATGAGCAGTTCTTC
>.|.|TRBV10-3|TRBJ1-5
CAISDDSGTGGGQPQHF
TGTGCCATCAGTGACGACTCCGGGACGGGTGGTGGTCAGCCCCAGCATTTT